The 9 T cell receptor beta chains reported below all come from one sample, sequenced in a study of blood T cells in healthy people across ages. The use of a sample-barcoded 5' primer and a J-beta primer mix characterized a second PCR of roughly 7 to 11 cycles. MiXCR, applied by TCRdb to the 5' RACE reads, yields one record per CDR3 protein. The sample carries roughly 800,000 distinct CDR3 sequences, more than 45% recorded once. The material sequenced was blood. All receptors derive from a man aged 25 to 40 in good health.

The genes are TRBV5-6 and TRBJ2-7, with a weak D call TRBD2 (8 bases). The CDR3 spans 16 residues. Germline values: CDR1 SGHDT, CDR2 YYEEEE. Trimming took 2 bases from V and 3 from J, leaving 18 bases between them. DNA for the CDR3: TGTGCCAGCAGCTTTCCCGGGAGGGACAGTTACTACGAGCAGTACTTC. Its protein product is CASSFPGRDSYYEQYF.

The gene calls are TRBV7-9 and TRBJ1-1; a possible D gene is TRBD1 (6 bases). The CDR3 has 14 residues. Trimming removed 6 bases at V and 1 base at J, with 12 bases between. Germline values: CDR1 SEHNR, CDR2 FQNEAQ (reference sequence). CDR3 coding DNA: TGTGCCAGCAGTACTCAGGGGAAGAACACTGAAGCTTTCTTT. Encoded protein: CASSTQGKNTEAFF.

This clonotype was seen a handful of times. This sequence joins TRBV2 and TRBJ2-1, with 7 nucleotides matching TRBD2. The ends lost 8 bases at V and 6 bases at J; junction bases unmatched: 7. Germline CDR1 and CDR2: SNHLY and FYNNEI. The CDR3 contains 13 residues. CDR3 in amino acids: CASGELAINEQFF. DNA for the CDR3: TGTGCCAGCGGGGAACTAGCGATCAATGAGCAGTTCTTC.

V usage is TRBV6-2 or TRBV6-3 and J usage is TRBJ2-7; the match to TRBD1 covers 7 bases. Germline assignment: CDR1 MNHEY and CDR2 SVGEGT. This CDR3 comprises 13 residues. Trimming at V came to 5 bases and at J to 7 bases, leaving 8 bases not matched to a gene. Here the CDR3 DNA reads TGTGCCAGCAGTATCCACAGGGGTGGAGAGCAGTACTTC. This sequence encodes CASSIHRGGEQYF.

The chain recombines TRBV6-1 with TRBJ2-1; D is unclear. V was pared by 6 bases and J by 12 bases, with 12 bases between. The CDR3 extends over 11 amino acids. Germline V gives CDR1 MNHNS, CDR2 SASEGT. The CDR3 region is CASSETAGQFF. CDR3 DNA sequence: TGTGCCAGCAGCGAGACTGCTGGGCAGTTCTTC.

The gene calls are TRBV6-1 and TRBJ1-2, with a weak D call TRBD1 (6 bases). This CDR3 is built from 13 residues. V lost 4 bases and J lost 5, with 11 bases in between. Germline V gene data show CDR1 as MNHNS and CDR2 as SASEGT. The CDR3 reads CASSADQGYGYTF. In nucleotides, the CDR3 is TGTGCCAGCAGTGCGGACCAGGGGTATGGCTACACCTTC.

CDR3 amino acids: CAIKGQSSYEQYF. The CDR3 DNA is TGTGCCATCAAGGGACAGAGCTCCTACGAGCAGTACTTC. The J gene is TRBJ2-7, the V gene TRBV10-3, with 7 bases aligning to TRBD1. The CDR3 runs to 13 residues. Germline V gene sequence: CDR1 ENHRY, CDR2 SYGVKD. The trim removed 7 bases at V and 0 bases at J, leaving 3 bases unmatched.

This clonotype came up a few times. The CDR3 sequence is CSATNGGGTYEQYF. The DNA of the CDR3 is TGCAGTGCTACCAACGGGGGGGGAACCTACGAGCAGTACTTC. The chain joins TRBV20-1 to TRBJ2-7; 8 nucleotides align to TRBD2. Germline CDR1 is DFQATT and CDR2 is SNEGSKA (reference sequence). With 4 bases clipped from V and 2 bases from J, the junction kept 7 bases outside the gene matches. This CDR3 is built from 14 residues.

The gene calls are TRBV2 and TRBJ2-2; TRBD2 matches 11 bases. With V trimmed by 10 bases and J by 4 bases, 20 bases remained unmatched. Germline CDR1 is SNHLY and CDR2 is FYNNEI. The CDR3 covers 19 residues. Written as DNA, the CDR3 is TGTGCCATCCTCTTGTTTAAGGGGCGTCTAGCGGGGGGCACCGGGGAGCTGTTTTTT. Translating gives CAILLFKGRLAGGTGELFF.